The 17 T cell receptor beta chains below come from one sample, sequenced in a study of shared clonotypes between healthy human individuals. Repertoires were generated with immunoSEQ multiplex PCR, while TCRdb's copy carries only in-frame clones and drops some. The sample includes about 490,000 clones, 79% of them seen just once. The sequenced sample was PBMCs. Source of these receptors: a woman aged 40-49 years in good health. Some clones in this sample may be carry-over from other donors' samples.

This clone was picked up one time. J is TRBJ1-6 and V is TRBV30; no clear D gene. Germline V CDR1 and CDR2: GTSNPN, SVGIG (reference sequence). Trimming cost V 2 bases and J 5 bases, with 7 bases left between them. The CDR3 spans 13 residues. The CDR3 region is CAWSLANNSPLHF. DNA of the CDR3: TGTGCCTGGAGTCTGGCGAATAATTCACCCCTCCACTTT.

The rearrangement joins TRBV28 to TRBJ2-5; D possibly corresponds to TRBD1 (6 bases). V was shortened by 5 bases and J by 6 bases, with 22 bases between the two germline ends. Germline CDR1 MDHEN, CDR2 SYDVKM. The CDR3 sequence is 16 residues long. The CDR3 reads CASSGSTGSLGKTQYF. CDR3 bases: TGTGCCAGCAGTGGGTCGACAGGTTCCCTCGGGAAGACCCAGTACTTC.

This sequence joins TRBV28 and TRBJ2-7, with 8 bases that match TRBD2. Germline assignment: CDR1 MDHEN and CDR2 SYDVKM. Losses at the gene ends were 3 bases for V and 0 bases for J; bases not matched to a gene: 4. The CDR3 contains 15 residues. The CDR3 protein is CASSFGRAPSYEQYF. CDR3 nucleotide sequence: TGTGCCAGCAGTTTCGGGAGGGCCCCCTCCTACGAGCAGTACTTC.

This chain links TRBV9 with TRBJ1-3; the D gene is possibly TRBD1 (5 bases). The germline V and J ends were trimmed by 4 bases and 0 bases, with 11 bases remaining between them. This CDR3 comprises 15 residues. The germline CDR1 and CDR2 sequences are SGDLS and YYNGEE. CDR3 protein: CASSTRQNSGNTIYF. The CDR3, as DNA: TGTGCCAGCAGCACCCGACAGAACTCTGGAAACACCATATATTTT.

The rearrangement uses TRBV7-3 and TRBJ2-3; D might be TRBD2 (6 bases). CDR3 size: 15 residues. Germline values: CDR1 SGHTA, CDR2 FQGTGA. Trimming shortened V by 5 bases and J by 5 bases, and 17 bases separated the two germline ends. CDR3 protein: CASSPGGEAGDTQYF. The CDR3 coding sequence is TGTGCCAGCAGCCCTGGCGGGGAGGCGGGAGATACGCAGTATTTT.

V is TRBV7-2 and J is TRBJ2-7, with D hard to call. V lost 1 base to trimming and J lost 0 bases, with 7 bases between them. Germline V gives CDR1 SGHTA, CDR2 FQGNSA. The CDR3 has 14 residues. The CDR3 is CASSLVRGSYEQYF. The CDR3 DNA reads TGTGCCAGCAGCTTAGTTCGCGGCTCCTACGAGCAGTACTTC.

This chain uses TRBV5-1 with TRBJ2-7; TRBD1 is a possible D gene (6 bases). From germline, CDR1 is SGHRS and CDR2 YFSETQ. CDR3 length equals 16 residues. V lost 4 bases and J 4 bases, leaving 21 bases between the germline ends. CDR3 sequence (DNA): TGCGCCAGCAGCCCAAAAGGACAGAACCTGATATACGAGCAGTACTTC. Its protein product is CASSPKGQNLIYEQYF.

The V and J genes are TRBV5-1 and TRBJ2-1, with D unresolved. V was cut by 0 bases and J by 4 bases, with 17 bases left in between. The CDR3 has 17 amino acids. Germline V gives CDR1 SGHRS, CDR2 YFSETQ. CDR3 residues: CASSLAAPSSRYNEQFF. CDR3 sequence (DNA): TGCGCCAGCAGCTTGGCGGCCCCAAGTAGTCGTTACAATGAGCAGTTCTTC. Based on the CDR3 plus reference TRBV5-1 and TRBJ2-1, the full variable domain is KAGVTQTPRYLIKTRGQQVTLSCSPISGHRSVSWYQQTPGQGLQFLFEYFSETQRNKGNFPGRFSGRQFSNSRSEMNVSTLELGDSALYLCASSLAAPSSRYNEQFFGPGTRLTVL.

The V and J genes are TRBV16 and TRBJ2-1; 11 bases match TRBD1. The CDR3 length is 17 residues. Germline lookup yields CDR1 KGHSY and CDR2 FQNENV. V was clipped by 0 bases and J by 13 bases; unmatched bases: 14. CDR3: CASSQSGQGASGRLQFF. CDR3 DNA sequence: TGTGCCAGCAGCCAATCAGGACAGGGGGCTAGCGGGCGACTACAGTTCTTC.

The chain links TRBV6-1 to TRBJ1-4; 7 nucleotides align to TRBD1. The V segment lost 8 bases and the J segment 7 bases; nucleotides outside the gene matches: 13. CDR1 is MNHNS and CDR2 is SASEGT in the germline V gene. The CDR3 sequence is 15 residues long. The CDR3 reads CASLLGGSSAEKLFF. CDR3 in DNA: TGTGCCAGCTTGCTAGGGGGCTCGTCGGCTGAAAAACTGTTTTTT.

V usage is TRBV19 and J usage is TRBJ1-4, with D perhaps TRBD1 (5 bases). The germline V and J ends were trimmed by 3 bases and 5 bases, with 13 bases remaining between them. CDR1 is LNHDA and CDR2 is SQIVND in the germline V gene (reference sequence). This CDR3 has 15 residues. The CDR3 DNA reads TGTGCCAGTAGTATGACCTCGGGGCTAAATGAAAAACTGTTTTTT. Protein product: CASSMTSGLNEKLFF.

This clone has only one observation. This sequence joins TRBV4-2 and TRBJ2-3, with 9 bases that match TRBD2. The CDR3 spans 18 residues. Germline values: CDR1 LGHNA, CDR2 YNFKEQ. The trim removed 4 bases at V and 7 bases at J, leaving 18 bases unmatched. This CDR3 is CASSLKGNVGGRGYTQYF. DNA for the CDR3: TGTGCCAGCAGCCTCAAGGGGAACGTCGGCGGGAGGGGATATACGCAGTATTTT.

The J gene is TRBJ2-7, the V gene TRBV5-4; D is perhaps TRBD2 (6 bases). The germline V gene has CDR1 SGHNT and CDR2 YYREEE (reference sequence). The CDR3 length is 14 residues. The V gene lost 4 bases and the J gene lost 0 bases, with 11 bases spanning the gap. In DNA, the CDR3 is TGTGCCAGCAGCCGGGACTCAAGCTCCTACGAGCAGTACTTC. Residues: CASSRDSSSYEQYF.

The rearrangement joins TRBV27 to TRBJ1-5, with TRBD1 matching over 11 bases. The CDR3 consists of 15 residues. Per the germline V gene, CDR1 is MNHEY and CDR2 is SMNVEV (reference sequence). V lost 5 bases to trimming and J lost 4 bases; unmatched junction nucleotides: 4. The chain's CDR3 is CASSGQGARNQPQHF. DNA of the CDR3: TGTGCCAGCAGTGGACAGGGGGCCAGGAATCAGCCCCAGCATTTT.

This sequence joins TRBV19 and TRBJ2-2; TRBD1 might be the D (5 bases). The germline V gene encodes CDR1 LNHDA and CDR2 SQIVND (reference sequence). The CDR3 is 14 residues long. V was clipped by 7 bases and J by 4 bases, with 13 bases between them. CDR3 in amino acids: CASMAGRATGELFF. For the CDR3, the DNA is TGTGCCAGTATGGCCGGCAGGGCCACCGGGGAGCTGTTTTTT.

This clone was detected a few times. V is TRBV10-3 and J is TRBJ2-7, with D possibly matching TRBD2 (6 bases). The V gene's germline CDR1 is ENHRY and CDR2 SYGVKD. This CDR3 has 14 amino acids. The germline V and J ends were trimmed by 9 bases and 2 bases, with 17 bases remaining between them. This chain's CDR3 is CAMRPAGEPYEQYF. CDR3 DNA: TGTGCCATGCGGCCAGCGGGTGAACCCTACGAGCAGTACTTC.

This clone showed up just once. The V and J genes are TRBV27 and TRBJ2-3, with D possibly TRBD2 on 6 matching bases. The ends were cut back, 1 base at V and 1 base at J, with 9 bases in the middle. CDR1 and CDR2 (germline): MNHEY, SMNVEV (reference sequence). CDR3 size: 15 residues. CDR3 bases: TGTGCCAGCAGTTTATGGTGGGAGGGCACAGATACGCAGTATTTT. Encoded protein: CASSLWWEGTDTQYF.